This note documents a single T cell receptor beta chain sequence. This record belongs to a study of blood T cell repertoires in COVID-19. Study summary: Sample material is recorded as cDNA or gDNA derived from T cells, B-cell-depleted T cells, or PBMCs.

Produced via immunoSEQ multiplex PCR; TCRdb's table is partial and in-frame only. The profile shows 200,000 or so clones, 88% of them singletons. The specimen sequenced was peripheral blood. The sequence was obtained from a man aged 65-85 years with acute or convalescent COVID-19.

Here the CDR3 DNA reads TGTGCCAGTAGTGCCCCCGCGGGGCGTATCTCCTATAATTCACCCCTCCACTTT. Translated, it gives CASSAPAGRISYNSPLHF. The J gene is TRBJ1-6, the V gene TRBV19, with D possibly matching TRBD1 (5 bases). The CDR3 contains 18 residues. Germline CDR1 is LNHDA and CDR2 is SQIVND (reference sequence). V was clipped by 5 bases and J by 0 bases, with 17 bases between them.